One and the same sample provided the 25 T cell receptor beta chains below, sequenced in a study of beta chain features in type 1 diabetes. Findings and caveats of the study: Significant though moderate, a shortening of TCRB CDR3s appeared in all four CD4+ subsets of Type 1 diabetes patients.

These receptors have no known antigen. Isolated RNA was reverse transcribed in full, so expressed TCRB transcripts were sequenced. Only in-frame clones appear in the TCRdb table, and some are missing; sequencing was by immunoSEQ multiplex PCR. The repertoire consists of 280,000 or so clones, with approximately 16% occurring once and the leading ten covering roughly 0.015%. Sequences were obtained from naive CD4+ T cells from blood. These receptors were taken from a young man with type 1 diabetes.

The CDR3 nucleotides are TGTGCGACAGAAAGCACAGATACGCAGTATTTT. The encoded protein is CATESTDTQYF. V usage is TRBV18 and J usage is TRBJ2-3; D may be TRBD1 (5 bases). CDR3 length: 11 residues. Germline CDR1 is KGHSH and CDR2 is LQKENI.

The J gene is TRBJ2-1, the V gene TRBV19; 13 bases are shared with TRBD2. In germline, CDR1 is LNHDA, CDR2 SQIVND (reference sequence). The CDR3 spans 16 residues. Unmatched junction bases numbered 4, after V lost 6 bases and J lost 2 bases. This CDR3 reads CASSRTSGGAYNEQFF. The CDR3 coding sequence is TGTGCCAGTAGCCGGACTAGCGGGGGCGCCTACAATGAGCAGTTCTTC.

The chain uses TRBV29-1 and TRBJ1-1; D may be TRBD1 (5 bases). This CDR3 spans 10 amino acids. The V gene lost 7 bases and the J gene lost 7 bases, with 10 bases spanning the gap. Germline lookup yields CDR1 SQVTM and CDR2 ANQGSEA. The CDR3 DNA follows: TGCAGCGGCGGGACGGTTGAAGCTTTCTTT. Translation: CSGGTVEAFF.

This clone was seen only a few times. This chain uses TRBV7-9 with TRBJ2-3; 11 nucleotides line up with TRBD2. After removal of 8 bases from V and 2 bases from J, the junction contained 3 bases not matched to a gene. The germline V gene has CDR1 SEHNR and CDR2 FQNEAQ (reference sequence). CDR3 length: 14 residues. CDR3 loop: CASVLAGATDTQYF. CDR3 coding DNA: TGTGCCAGCGTACTAGCGGGAGCCACAGATACGCAGTATTTT.

There are a few counts of this clone. The V call is TRBV29-1, the J call TRBJ1-2; TRBD1 matches 7 bases. The CDR3 has 11 amino acids. Germline V gene data show CDR1 as SQVTM and CDR2 as ANQGSEA. V was pared by 5 bases and J by 6 bases, with 3 bases of the junction left unmatched. CDR3 sequence: CSVFTGDGYTF. The CDR3 DNA reads as TGCAGCGTTTTTACAGGGGATGGCTACACCTTC. Supplemented by reference TRBV29-1 and TRBJ1-2, the full variable domain reads SAVISQKPSRDICQRGTSLTIQCQVDSQVTMMFWYRQQPGQSLTLIATANQGSEATYESGFVIDKFPISRPNLTFSTLTVSNMSPEDSSIYLCSVFTGDGYTFGSGTRLTVV.

The rearrangement joins TRBV10-2 to TRBJ2-7; 10 bases agree with TRBD2. Germline CDR1 is WSHSY and CDR2 is SAAADI. Trimming took 6 bases from V and 3 from J; bases not matched to a gene: 5. There are 14 residues in the CDR3. DNA of the CDR3: TGCGCCAGCAGGGGAACTAGCGGGATCTACGAGCAGTACTTC. It specifies CASRGTSGIYEQYF.

This clone was seen only a few times. The chain has TRBV5-4 and TRBJ2-4; 7 bases map to TRBD2. The ends lost 2 bases at V and 6 bases at J; junction bases unmatched: 5. This CDR3 region has 14 residues. CDR1 is SGHNT and CDR2 is YYREEE in the germline V gene (reference sequence). The CDR3 region is CASSFAGDGNIQYF. The CDR3 DNA follows: TGTGCCAGCAGCTTTGCGGGAGACGGAAACATTCAGTACTTC.

The V and J genes are TRBV7-2 and TRBJ2-1, with D possibly matching TRBD1 (5 bases). Trimming left V 1 base short and J 0 bases short, with 13 bases between. The CDR3 extends over 17 amino acids. The germline gives CDR1 SGHTA, CDR2 FQGNSA. In nucleotides, the CDR3 is TGTGCCAGCAGCTTAGGGTACAGGCTGACCTCCTACAATGAGCAGTTCTTC. This encodes CASSLGYRLTSYNEQFF.

This clone was seen a handful of times. This rearrangement joins TRBV28 to TRBJ2-7, with D perhaps TRBD1 (5 bases). V was pared by 5 bases and J by 1 base, with 12 bases between. The germline V gene has CDR1 MDHEN and CDR2 SYDVKM. The CDR3 loop spans 14 amino acids. In DNA, the CDR3 is TGTGCCAGCAGTACCGCAGGGTTGTCCTACGAGCAGTACTTC. Amino acids: CASSTAGLSYEQYF.

The chain joins TRBV30 to TRBJ2-4; 8 nucleotides agree with TRBD2. The CDR3 spans 12 residues. Germline V gene data show CDR1 as GTSNPN and CDR2 as SVGIG (reference sequence). Trimming removed 4 bases from V and 9 bases from J; junction bases left unmatched: 5. The CDR3 spells CAWNLGRGIQYF. The DNA for the CDR3 is TGTGCCTGGAATCTCGGGAGGGGCATTCAGTACTTC.

This clone appeared a few times. The chain recombines TRBV9 with TRBJ1-2, with no clear D. Germline loops: CDR1 SGDLS, CDR2 YYNGEE. Trimming took 6 bases from V and 4 from J, leaving 16 bases between them. The CDR3 spans 14 residues. The CDR3 DNA is TGTGCCAGCACCTATCAAGGAGGAGGCTATGGCTACACCTTC. It encodes CASTYQGGGYGYTF.

V is TRBV5-1 and J is TRBJ2-5, with 12 bases that match TRBD2. The V gene's germline CDR1 is SGHRS and CDR2 YFSETQ. This CDR3 comprises 19 residues. J lost 2 bases, V lost 3 bases, and 14 bases had no gene match. CDR3 loop: CASSWDWPTSGGKQETQYF. In DNA form, the CDR3 reads TGCGCCAGCAGCTGGGACTGGCCCACTAGCGGGGGGAAACAAGAGACCCAGTACTTC.

The V gene is TRBV18, the J gene TRBJ2-1; 10 bases fit TRBD1. The CDR3 sequence is 17 residues long. The germline V gene encodes CDR1 KGHSH and CDR2 LQKENI. Trimming at V came to 2 bases and at J to 3 bases, leaving 7 bases not matched to a gene. CDR3 in DNA: TGTGCCAGCTCACCATTAATAGGGACAGGGGACTACAATGAGCAGTTCTTC. Its translation is CASSPLIGTGDYNEQFF.

The rearrangement uses TRBV27 and TRBJ2-5; no definite D call. The germline V and J ends were trimmed by 6 bases and 5 bases, with 13 bases remaining between them. Germline CDR1 and CDR2: MNHEY and SMNVEV (reference sequence). The CDR3 has 13 amino acids. This CDR3 is CASRQERWETQYF. The CDR3 nucleotides read TGTGCCAGCAGGCAGGAAAGATGGGAGACCCAGTACTTC.

The rearrangement links TRBV2 to TRBJ2-7, with no clear D. CDR3 size: 14 residues. The germline CDR1 and CDR2 sequences are SNHLY and FYNNEI. Trimming removed 4 bases from V and 2 bases from J, with 12 bases in between. CDR3 protein: CASSVGLLPYEQYF. For the CDR3, the DNA is TGTGCCAGCAGTGTTGGCCTTTTACCCTACGAGCAGTACTTC.

This clone was seen a few times. The gene calls are TRBV6-5 and TRBJ2-7, with D tentatively TRBD2 (6 bases). The CDR3 runs 14 residues. Deletions cut 6 bases from V and 0 bases from J, with 12 bases between. Germline V lookup: CDR1 MNHEY, CDR2 SVGAGI. The DNA for the CDR3 is TGTGCCAGCAGAACAAGGGACTCCTCCTACGAGCAGTACTTC. Amino acids: CASRTRDSSYEQYF.

This clone was seen only a few times. The J gene is TRBJ1-2, the V gene TRBV7-9; D perhaps matches TRBD1 (6 bases). This CDR3 region has 14 residues. Trimming left V 5 bases short and J 8 bases short, with 18 bases between. Germline CDR1 reads SEHNR; CDR2 reads FQNEAQ (reference sequence). CDR3 sequence: CASSGRQDAIGYTF. In nucleotides, the CDR3 is TGTGCCAGCAGCGGACGACAGGACGCAATAGGCTACACCTTC.

The CDR3 protein is CSVVRTGVTEAFF. The CDR3 DNA is TGCAGCGTTGTCCGGACAGGGGTCACTGAAGCTTTCTTT. This sequence joins TRBV29-1 and TRBJ1-1; 9 bases agree with TRBD1. Germline CDR1 is SQVTM and CDR2 is ANQGSEA. V dropped 4 bases and J dropped 4; count of bases not matched to a gene: 4. The CDR3 sequence is 13 residues long.

This clone appeared a few times. The chain combines TRBV2 with TRBJ2-2; D is possibly TRBD2 (5 bases). Germline CDR1 is SNHLY and CDR2 is FYNNEI. The CDR3 loop spans 13 amino acids. The V end lost 2 bases, the J end lost 7 bases, and 8 bases lay between the germline ends. DNA of the CDR3: TGTGCCAGCAGTGAATGGGAGAACGGGGAGCTGTTTTTT. It specifies CASSEWENGELFF.

This sequence joins TRBV11-2 and TRBJ2-3; weak D call: TRBD2 (6 bases). The CDR3 is 15 amino acids. Germline V gene lookup returns CDR1 SGHAT and CDR2 FQNNGV. V lost 6 bases and J 0 bases, leaving 13 bases between the germline ends. CDR3 sequence: CASRVAGSSTDTQYF. In nucleotides, the CDR3 is TGTGCCAGCAGGGTCGCGGGAAGCAGCACAGATACGCAGTATTTT.

This clone was picked up a small number of times. J is TRBJ1-2 and V is TRBV19; D possibly corresponds to TRBD1 (5 bases). CDR1 is LNHDA, CDR2 SQIVND, per germline (reference sequence). This CDR3 is 14 amino acids long. Trimming pared 10 bases from V and 3 bases from J, leaving 18 bases between. The CDR3 region is CATEVPRAHYGYTF. The DNA of the CDR3 is TGTGCCACCGAAGTCCCCAGGGCTCACTATGGCTACACCTTC.

The rearrangement links TRBV5-4 to TRBJ2-1; 9 bases fit TRBD1. CDR1 and CDR2 from the germline V gene are SGHNT and YYREEE (reference sequence). The CDR3 has 15 amino acids. The V and J ends lost 5 bases and 9 bases, in that order; junction bases with no gene match: 12. As DNA, the CDR3 is TGTGCCAGCAGTACTCCGGGACAGGGTTTCCGTGAGCAGTTCTTC. Translating gives CASSTPGQGFREQFF.

The rearrangement links TRBV5-1 to TRBJ2-7; no clear D. This CDR3 contains 13 residues. With 4 bases removed from V and 0 bases from J, the gap between germline ends came to 8 bases. Germline V gene lookup returns CDR1 SGHRS and CDR2 YFSETQ. Here the CDR3 DNA reads TGCGCCAGCAGCCCCCCGGGCTCCTACGAGCAGTACTTC. Its protein is CASSPPGSYEQYF.

The CDR3 sequence is CASNILGGPTNYGYTF. The CDR3 DNA follows: TGTGCCAGCAATATACTCGGGGGGCCTACTAACTATGGCTACACCTTC. The V call is TRBV6-6, the J call TRBJ1-2, with a weak D call TRBD1 (6 bases). CDR3 length equals 16 residues. CDR1 is MNHNY, CDR2 SVGAGI, per germline (reference sequence). Trimming removed 7 bases from V and 0 bases from J, with 18 bases in between.

The V and J genes are TRBV18 and TRBJ1-2; the D gene is possibly TRBD1 (5 bases). V lost 4 bases, J lost 3 bases, and 15 bases lay in between. The CDR3 loop spans 15 amino acids. CDR1 and CDR2 from the germline V gene are KGHSH and LQKENI. The DNA of the CDR3 is TGTGCCAGCTCACAGCGACGGGACTCGGACTATGGCTACACCTTC. It codes for CASSQRRDSDYGYTF.